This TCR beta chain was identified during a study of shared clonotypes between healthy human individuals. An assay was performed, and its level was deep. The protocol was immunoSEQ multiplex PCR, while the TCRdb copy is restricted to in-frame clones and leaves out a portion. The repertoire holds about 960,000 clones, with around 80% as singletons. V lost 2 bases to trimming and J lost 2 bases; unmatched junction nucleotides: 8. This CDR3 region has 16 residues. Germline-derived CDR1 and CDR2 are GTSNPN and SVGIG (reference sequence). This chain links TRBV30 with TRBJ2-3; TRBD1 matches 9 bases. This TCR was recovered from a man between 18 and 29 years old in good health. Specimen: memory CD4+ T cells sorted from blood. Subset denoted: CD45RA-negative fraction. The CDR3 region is CAWSRGQGRNTDTQYF. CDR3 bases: TGTGCCTGGAGTCGCGGACAGGGGAGGAACACAGATACGCAGTATTTT.